This T cell receptor (beta chain) was documented in a study of T-cell memory formation after mild COVID-19. Study in general: Largely donor-specific sequence clusters came from two donors. The study's findings and limits: Cross-reactive memory seemingly joined, as some responding clones were found in pre-infection memory.

Amplification by 5'RACE using constant-segment primers produced TCR alpha and TCR beta cDNA libraries that carried sample barcodes and UMIs. MiXCR, applied by TCRdb to the 5' RACE reads, yields one record per CDR3 protein. The sample contains about 360,000 distinct CDR3 sequences, about an eighth of which appear only once. About this clonotype: The antigen remains undetermined.

CDR3 length: 14 amino acids. Looked up from germline, CDR1 is LNHDA and CDR2 is SQIVND (reference sequence). With 6 bases removed from V and 14 bases from J, the gap between germline ends came to 20 bases. The specimen was PBMCs or a T cell subset sorted from them (not recorded which). This TCR was sampled from a man aged 18 to 30 who had mild COVID-19 (a few samples of this study predate the infection). Cell type and time point are not known. The chain employs TRBV19 and TRBJ1-6; D perhaps matches TRBD1 (6 bases). The CDR3 loop reads CASRTLRDTGTLHF. Here the CDR3 DNA reads TGTGCCAGTAGAACCCTGAGGGACACCGGCACCCTCCACTTT.